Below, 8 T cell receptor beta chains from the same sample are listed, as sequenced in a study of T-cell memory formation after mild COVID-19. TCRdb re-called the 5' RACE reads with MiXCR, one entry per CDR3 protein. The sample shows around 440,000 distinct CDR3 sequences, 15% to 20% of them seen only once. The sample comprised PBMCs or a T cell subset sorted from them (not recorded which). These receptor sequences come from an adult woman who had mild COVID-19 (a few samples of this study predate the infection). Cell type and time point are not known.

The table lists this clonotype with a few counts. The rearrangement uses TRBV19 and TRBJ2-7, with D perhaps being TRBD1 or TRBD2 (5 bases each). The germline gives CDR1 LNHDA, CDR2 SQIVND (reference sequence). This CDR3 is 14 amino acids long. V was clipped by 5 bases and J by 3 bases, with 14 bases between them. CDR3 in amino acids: CASSVTGTNYEQYF. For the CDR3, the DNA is TGTGCCAGTAGTGTGACCGGGACCAACTACGAGCAGTACTTC.

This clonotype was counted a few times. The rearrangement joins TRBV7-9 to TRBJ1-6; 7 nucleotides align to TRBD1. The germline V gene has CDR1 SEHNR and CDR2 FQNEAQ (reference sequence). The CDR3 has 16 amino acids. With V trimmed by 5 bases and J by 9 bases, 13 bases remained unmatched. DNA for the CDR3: TGTGCCAGCAGCCCGTGGAGAGGGGGCTTTGGTTCACCCCTCCACTTT. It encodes CASSPWRGGFGSPLHF.

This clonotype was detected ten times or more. CDR3 in DNA: TGTGCCAGCAGTTTTCCCCGGCGGGTCCTAAACACCGGGGAGCTGTTTTTT. This encodes CASSFPRRVLNTGELFF. The rearrangement joins TRBV12-3 or TRBV12-4 to TRBJ2-2, with D perhaps TRBD2 (5 bases). Trimming removed 3 bases at V and 2 bases at J, with 16 bases between. This CDR3 region has 17 residues.

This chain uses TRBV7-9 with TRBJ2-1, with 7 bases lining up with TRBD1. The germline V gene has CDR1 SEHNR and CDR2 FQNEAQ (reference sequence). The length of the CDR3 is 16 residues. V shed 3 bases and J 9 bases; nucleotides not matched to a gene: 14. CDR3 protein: CASSFERGRGFGEQFF. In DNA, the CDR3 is TGTGCCAGCAGCTTCGAAAGGGGCAGGGGGTTCGGTGAGCAGTTCTTC.

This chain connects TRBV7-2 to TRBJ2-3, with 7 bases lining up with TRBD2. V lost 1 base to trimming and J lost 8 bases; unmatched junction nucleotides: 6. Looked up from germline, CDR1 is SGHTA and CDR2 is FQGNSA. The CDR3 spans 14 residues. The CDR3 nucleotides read TGTGCCAGCAGCTTAGGACCGTCGGGAGGTACGCAGTATTTT. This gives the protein CASSLGPSGGTQYF.

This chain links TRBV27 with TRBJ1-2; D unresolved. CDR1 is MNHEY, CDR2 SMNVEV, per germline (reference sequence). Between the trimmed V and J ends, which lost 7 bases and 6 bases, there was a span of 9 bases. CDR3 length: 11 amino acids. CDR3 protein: CASTSGNGYTF. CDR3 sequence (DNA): TGTGCCAGCACTAGTGGCAATGGCTACACCTTC.

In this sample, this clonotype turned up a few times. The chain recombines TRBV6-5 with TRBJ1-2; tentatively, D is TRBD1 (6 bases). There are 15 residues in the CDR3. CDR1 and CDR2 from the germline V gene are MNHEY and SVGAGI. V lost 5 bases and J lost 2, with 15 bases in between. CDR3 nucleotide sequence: TGTGCCAGCAGTGTACAGGGCAGGCAGAACTATGGCTACACCTTC. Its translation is CASSVQGRQNYGYTF.

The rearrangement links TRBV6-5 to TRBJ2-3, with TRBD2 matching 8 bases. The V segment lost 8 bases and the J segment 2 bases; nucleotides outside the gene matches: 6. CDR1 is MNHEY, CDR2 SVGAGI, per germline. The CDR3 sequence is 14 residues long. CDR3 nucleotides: TGTGCCAGCTGGGCGGGAGGTTTCACAGATACGCAGTATTTT. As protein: CASWAGGFTDTQYF.